The rows below give T cell receptor beta chains drawn from one sample of a study of blood T cell repertoires in COVID-19. This table comes from immunoSEQ multiplex PCR, and its TCRdb copy is limited to in-frame clones, with some not included. The sample lists approximately 87,000 clones, roughly 80% occurring once. Sequencing was performed on peripheral blood. The receptor source for this set is a woman aged 80 or older with acute or convalescent COVID-19. The CDR3 runs from the conserved cysteine through the conserved F or W. The D gene is left open where the match is weak. Where a row states a size, it is once, few, many or the class of an expanded clone; other rows omit it.

v_gene,len,d_gene,abundance,j_gene,CDR3nt,CDR3aa
TRBV5-4,14,TRBD2,.,TRBJ2-1,TGTGCCAGCAGCGAGCGGGGGGGTACCAATGAGCAGTTCTTC,CASSERGGTNEQFF
TRBV7-9,15,TRBD2,.,TRBJ2-3,TGTGCCAGCAGCCCAAGCGGGGGGTTCACAGATACGCAGTATTTT,CASSPSGGFTDTQYF
TRBV24-1,14,.,.,TRBJ1-1,TGTGCCACCAGTGAGGACTCTCAGGACACTGAAGCTTTCTTT,CATSEDSQDTEAFF
TRBV15,16,.,.,TRBJ1-1,TGTGCCACCAGCAGAGCGCTGGGCGGAGGCGACACTGAAGCTTTCTTT,CATSRALGGGDTEAFF
TRBV18,14,.,.,TRBJ2-2,TGTGCCAGCTCACCGGCTCGGAACACCGGGGAGCTGTTTTTT,CASSPARNTGELFF
TRBV24-1,15,TRBD2,.,TRBJ2-1,TGTGCCACCCAAGGGGCTAGCGGGGACTACAATGAGCAGTTCTTC,CATQGASGDYNEQFF
TRBV6-2/TRBV6-3,15,TRBD1,.,TRBJ1-3,TGTGCCAGCAGTCCCCGGACAGGGATGAGAAACACCATATATTTT,CASSPRTGMRNTIYF
TRBV7-3,15,TRBD1,.,TRBJ2-3,TGTGCCAGCAGCTCTTCCGGGACAGAGTACGATACGCAGTATTTT,CASSSSGTEYDTQYF
TRBV7-2,14,.,.,TRBJ1-2,TGTGCCAGCAGCTTGGGTGGGAGCAACTATGGCTACACCTTC,CASSLGGSNYGYTF
TRBV4-1,13,.,.,TRBJ1-5,TGCGCCAGCAGCCAGGGGCATGGGCAGCCCCAGCATTTT,CASSQGHGQPQHF
TRBV6-6,13,.,.,TRBJ1-5,TGTGCCAGCAGTTACAGCGAGGGTCAGCCCCAGCATTTT,CASSYSEGQPQHF
TRBV29-1,14,.,.,TRBJ2-4,TGCAGCGCTCGAGTAACGTTAGCCAAAAACATTCAGTACTTC,CSARVTLAKNIQYF
TRBV27,13,TRBD1,.,TRBJ1-2,TGTGCCAGCACCCGTCAGGGGGACTATGGCTACACCTTC,CASTRQGDYGYTF
TRBV28,15,.,once,TRBJ1-5,TGTGCCAGCAGTGGGGGGAGATTTAGCAATCAGCCCCAGCATTTT,CASSGGRFSNQPQHF
TRBV6-5,14,TRBD1,.,TRBJ1-5,TGTGCCAGCACAGGGGGTTATAGCAATCAGCCCCAGCATTTT,CASTGGYSNQPQHF
TRBV14,14,.,.,TRBJ2-1,TGTGCCAGCAGCCCGCAACCGACTAGTAGCGAGCAGTTCTTC,CASSPQPTSSEQFF
TRBV7-9,15,TRBD2,once,TRBJ2-1,TGTGCCAGCGGTCCCGGCGGGAGGGCTTACAATGAGCAGTTCTTC,CASGPGGRAYNEQFF
TRBV14,15,TRBD1,.,TRBJ2-7,TGTGCCAGCAGCCGGGACAGGGGTTTTTCCTACGAGCAGTACTTC,CASSRDRGFSYEQYF
TRBV15,20,.,.,TRBJ2-6,TGTGCCACCAGCAGAGATCAAGTGACAGTTACAAGCTCTGGGGCCAACGTCCTGACTTTC,CATSRDQVTVTSSGANVLTF
TRBV19,15,.,.,TRBJ1-5,TGTGCCAGTAGTGTGGGGGGGCGAGGCAATCAGCCCCAGCATTTT,CASSVGGRGNQPQHF
TRBV5-4,15,TRBD1,.,TRBJ2-7,TGTGCCAGCAGCCCCTCCTGGGACAGGCCCTACGAGCAGTACTTC,CASSPSWDRPYEQYF
TRBV30,13,TRBD1,.,TRBJ1-4,TGTGCCTGGGACAGGGCAACTAATGAAAAACTGTTTTTT,CAWDRATNEKLFF
TRBV6-5,11,TRBD1,.,TRBJ1-4,TGTGCCAGCGCAGGGGGTGAAAAACTGTTTTTT,CASAGGEKLFF
TRBV29-1,11,.,once,TRBJ1-1,TGCAGCGGGGGGGGCAGCGGACGAGCTTTCTTT,CSGGGSGRAFF